This T cell receptor beta chain appears in the sequencing data of a study of molecular identifiers for immune sequencing clone quantification. General study findings and limits: Identical TCR molecules that share a barcode could lead to an underestimation of highly expanded clone sizes. Spiked Jurkat TCR RNA originating from one cell could reportedly be identified amid one million naive cells.

This clonotype was picked up a small number of times. The antigen remains undetermined. MiXCR was run by TCRdb on the PCR reads, yielding one entry per CDR3 protein. Counted here are roughly 630,000 distinct CDR3 sequences, 25% occurring once; the ten biggest clones make up 0.78%. Germline V lookup: CDR1 DFQATT, CDR2 SNEGSKA (reference sequence). Deletions cut 2 bases from V and 3 bases from J, with 10 bases between. This CDR3 contains 13 residues. The receptor's source is a human donor in good health. Some libraries in this study had Jurkat cell RNA spiked in. Sequencing used naive CD8+ T cells from blood, with Jurkat cell RNA spiked in. Subset of the sample: FACS-sorted CD8+CD4-CCR7+CD45RA+ naive T cells. The V and J genes are TRBV20-1 and TRBJ2-5, with D hard to call. The CDR3 region has the DNA TGCAGTGCTAGACCGGAACTGAAAGAGACCCAGTACTTC. Translation: CSARPELKETQYF.